The T cell receptor (beta chain) under discussion was sequenced for a study of T cells after posttransplantation cyclophosphamide. Some clones are missing from TCRdb's copy, which holds only in-frame ones; the method was immunoSEQ multiplex PCR. The sample has roughly 14,000 clones, none seen only once; the top ten hold 23%. Study-level points and caveats: Skin or GI-infiltrating T cells shared few TRB sequences with blood. Later post-transplant blood repertoires were often dominated by donor CD8+ memory clones.

Germline CDR1 LNHDA, CDR2 SQIVND (reference sequence). V gave up 3 bases and J gave up 1 base, with 9 bases separating them. This CDR3 contains 15 residues. Cyclophosphamide on days +3 and +4 followed busulfan-fludarabine conditioning and a marrow graft. On this clone itself: Its specificity is not known.

The source of this sequence is a female patient between 40 and 55 years old who received an allogeneic stem cell transplant from a related donor, was CMV-positive, and had no GVHD. T cells may partly derive from the graft donor. The chain links TRBV19 to TRBJ2-2, with D unclear. The specimen was PBMCs, collected approximately 1,200 days after allogeneic stem cell transplant with posttransplant cyclophosphamide. CDR3 sequence (DNA): TGTGCCAGTAGTATTGATCAGTTGAACACCGGGGAGCTGTTTTTT. Protein sequence: CASSIDQLNTGELFF.